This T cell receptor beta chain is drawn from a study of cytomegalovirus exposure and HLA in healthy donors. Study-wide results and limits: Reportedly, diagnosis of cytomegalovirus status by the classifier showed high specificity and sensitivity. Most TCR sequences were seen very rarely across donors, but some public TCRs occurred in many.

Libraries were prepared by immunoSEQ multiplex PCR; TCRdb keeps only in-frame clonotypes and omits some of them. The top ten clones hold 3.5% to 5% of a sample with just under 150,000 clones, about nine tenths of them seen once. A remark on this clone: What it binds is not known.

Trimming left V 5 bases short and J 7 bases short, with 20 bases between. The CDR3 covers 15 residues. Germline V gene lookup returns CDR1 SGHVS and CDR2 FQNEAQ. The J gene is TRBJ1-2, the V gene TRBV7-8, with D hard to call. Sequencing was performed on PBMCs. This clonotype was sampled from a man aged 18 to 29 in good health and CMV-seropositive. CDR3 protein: CASSQNNRDLLGYTF. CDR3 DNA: TGTGCCAGCAGCCAAAATAACCGGGATCTCCTTGGCTACACCTTC.